Presented here are 14 T cell receptor beta chains from one specimen sequenced in a study of T cells in Graves' hyperthyroidism and ophthalmopathy. TCR beta CDR3 regions were amplified from RNA. HTBI primers were used for first-round RT-PCR of the TCR CDR3. TCRdb analysed the multiplex PCR reads with MiXCR anew, one entry per CDR3 protein. The sample lists about 130,000 distinct CDR3 sequences, roughly a fifth occurring once. Sequencing used blood. The receptor source for this set is a woman between 45 and 65 years old with Graves' hyperthyroidism that later progressed to Graves' ophthalmopathy.

As concerns this clonotype: Germline and junction disagree at one end, which may indicate a read error. V usage is TRBV28 and J usage is TRBJ2-5; a weak D match, TRBD1 (6 bases). Per germline, CDR1 MDHEN and CDR2 SYDVKM. The CDR3 has 17 residues. For the CDR3, the DNA is TGCGCCAGCAGCCAGCCATCAGTGTCAAACCGACAAGGGGGCCAGTACTTC. Its protein is CASSQPSVSNRQGGQYF.

This clonotype was seen repeatedly, ten times or more. The chain is built from TRBV11-2 and TRBJ2-7, with 11 bases aligning to TRBD1. The germline V gene encodes CDR1 SGHAT and CDR2 FQNNGV. The CDR3 contains 18 residues. J lost 2 bases, V lost 1 base, and 10 bases had no gene match. CDR3 coding DNA: TGTGCCAGCAGCTTAGTCTCTCCCCGGACAGGGGGCCCCTACGAGCAGTACTTC. The encoded protein is CASSLVSPRTGGPYEQYF.

This clonotype has a count of ten or more. The gene calls are TRBV5-6 and TRBJ2-5, with 8 bases matching TRBD1. After removal of 4 bases from V and 0 bases from J, the junction contained 14 bases not matched to a gene. From germline, CDR1 is SGHDT and CDR2 YYEEEE. The CDR3 runs to 18 residues. The CDR3 here is CASSLAVGQEIYQETQYF. CDR3 coding DNA: TGTGCCAGCAGCCTCGCGGTGGGACAGGAAATATACCAAGAGACCCAGTACTTC.

This clonotype was counted at least ten times. The V call is TRBV18, the J call TRBJ1-5; unclear D gene. The CDR3 is 14 amino acids. V shed 2 bases and J shed 7 bases, with 12 bases lying between them. Germline CDR1 reads KGHSH; CDR2 reads LQKENI. This CDR3 is CASSPDRSVQPQHF. The CDR3 DNA is TGTGCCAGCTCACCAGATAGGAGTGTGCAGCCCCAGCATTTT.

The chain carries TRBV7-6 and TRBJ1-1; D gene ambiguous. Trimming removed 5 bases at V and 0 bases at J, with 13 bases between. CDR1 and CDR2 from the germline V gene are SGHVS and FNYEAQ. CDR3 length equals 15 residues. The CDR3 nucleotides read TGTGCCAGCAGCCCTTCCGGACCGTTGAACACTGAAGCTTTCTTT. Amino acids: CASSPSGPLNTEAFF.

This clonotype was detected many times. The chain couples TRBV6-2 or TRBV6-3 to TRBJ1-1; perhaps TRBD1 as D (5 bases). This CDR3 has 13 residues. V was trimmed by 8 bases and J by 1 base, leaving 11 bases between them. Germline assignment: CDR1 MNHEY and CDR2 SVGEGT. The CDR3 loop is CASGNGANTEAFF. For the CDR3, the DNA is TGTGCCAGCGGGAACGGGGCGAACACTGAAGCTTTCTTT.

There are many counts of this clonotype. V is TRBV28 and J is TRBJ1-5, with no clear D. In germline, CDR1 is MDHEN, CDR2 SYDVKM. V was cut by 6 bases and J by 3 bases, with 0 bases left in between. The CDR3 sequence is 10 residues long. The CDR3 region is CASSNQPQHF. In DNA form, the CDR3 reads TGTGCCAGCAGCAATCAGCCCCAGCATTTT.

As concerns this clonotype: Given a much more abundant clone one base away, this may be a read error. The chain has TRBV29-1 and TRBJ2-7; D gene unclear. The germline V gene encodes CDR1 SQVTM and CDR2 ANQGSEA. CDR3 length equals 12 residues. Trimming cost V 4 bases and J 1 base, with 8 bases left between them. The CDR3 bases are TGCAGCGTTGGGACCTTTTCCTACGAGCAGTACTTC. Protein: CSVGTFSYEQYF.

This clonotype was found a few times. This chain connects TRBV20-1 to TRBJ2-5; weak D call: TRBD2 (5 bases). The V gene lost 4 bases and the J gene lost 5 bases, with 8 bases spanning the gap. The CDR3 is made up of 11 amino acids. Germline V CDR1 and CDR2: DFQATT, SNEGSKA (reference sequence). This CDR3 is CSAIRGETQYF. CDR3 nucleotide sequence: TGCAGTGCTATCCGAGGGGAGACCCAGTACTTC.

This clonotype was recorded a few times. The chain recombines TRBV29-1 with TRBJ2-3; D is possibly TRBD2 (5 bases). There are 12 residues in the CDR3. Per the germline V gene, CDR1 is SQVTM and CDR2 is ANQGSEA. V lost 2 bases and J 8 bases, leaving 11 bases between the germline ends. CDR3: CSVEIPGGTQYF. The CDR3 DNA sequence: TGCAGCGTTGAAATTCCAGGAGGTACGCAGTATTTT.

V gene TRBV10-3 combines with J gene TRBJ2-5; tentatively, D is TRBD1 (5 bases). The CDR3 extends over 13 amino acids. Per the germline V gene, CDR1 is ENHRY and CDR2 is SYGVKD. The germline V and J ends were trimmed by 4 bases and 5 bases, with 11 bases remaining between them. CDR3 loop: CAISGKGYETQYF. For the CDR3, the DNA is TGTGCCATCAGTGGGAAGGGGTACGAGACCCAGTACTTC.

This clonotype was observed a single time. The chain joins TRBV10-3 to TRBJ2-2, with 8 bases that match TRBD2. J gave up 5 bases and V 8 bases, and 13 bases lay outside the gene matches. Germline values: CDR1 ENHRY, CDR2 SYGVKD. The CDR3 contains 16 residues. This chain's CDR3 is CAIGGNAGGRTGELFF. CDR3 in DNA: TGTGCCATCGGGGGGAACGCGGGAGGAAGGACCGGGGAGCTGTTTTTT.

Regarding this clonotype: A much larger clone differs by one base, so this may be a read error. The chain is built from TRBV9 and TRBJ1-6; the D gene is possibly TRBD1 (6 bases). The V gene's germline CDR1 is SGDLS and CDR2 YYNGEE. V lost 1 base to trimming and J lost 11 bases, with 22 bases between them. The CDR3 extends over 17 amino acids. The CDR3 DNA reads as TGTGCCAGCAGCGTAAGGGAAGAAGGGGGATCAGGGCCACCCCTCCACTTT. It codes for CASSVREEGGSGPPLHF.

This clonotype was detected many times. The chain is built from TRBV30 and TRBJ2-2, with D tentatively TRBD2 (6 bases). The CDR3 sequence is 14 residues long. The germline V gene has CDR1 GTSNPN and CDR2 SVGIG (reference sequence). Trimming shortened V by 4 bases and J by 3 bases, and 12 bases separated the two germline ends. The CDR3, as DNA: TGTGCCTGGAATCGGGAGTTCTACACCGGGGAGCTGTTTTTT. It yields the protein CAWNREFYTGELFF.